This record covers a single T cell receptor (beta chain). This sample was included in a study of blood T cell repertoires in COVID-19. Study-wide context: Sources were T cells, B-cell-depleted T cells, or PBMCs; the material itself was cDNA or gDNA.

The germline CDR1 and CDR2 sequences are SNHLY and FYNNEI. V shed 3 bases, J shed 2 bases, and the junction held 2 bases outside the gene matches. The CDR3 covers 14 residues. The participants were between roughly 18 and 89 years old and came from under 25 US areas. Profiling relied on immunoSEQ multiplex PCR, and the TCRdb table lists in-frame clones only, not all of them. The sample contains roughly 400,000 clones, roughly 88% of which appear only once. This TCR was sampled from a woman in her thirties or forties with acute COVID-19. This chain links TRBV2 with TRBJ2-3; TRBD2 matches 7 bases. Sequencing used PBMCs or T cells enriched from blood (not recorded which). The CDR3 coding sequence is TGTGCCAGCAGTGAGGCGGGAGACACAGATACGCAGTATTTT. Its protein product is CASSEAGDTDTQYF.